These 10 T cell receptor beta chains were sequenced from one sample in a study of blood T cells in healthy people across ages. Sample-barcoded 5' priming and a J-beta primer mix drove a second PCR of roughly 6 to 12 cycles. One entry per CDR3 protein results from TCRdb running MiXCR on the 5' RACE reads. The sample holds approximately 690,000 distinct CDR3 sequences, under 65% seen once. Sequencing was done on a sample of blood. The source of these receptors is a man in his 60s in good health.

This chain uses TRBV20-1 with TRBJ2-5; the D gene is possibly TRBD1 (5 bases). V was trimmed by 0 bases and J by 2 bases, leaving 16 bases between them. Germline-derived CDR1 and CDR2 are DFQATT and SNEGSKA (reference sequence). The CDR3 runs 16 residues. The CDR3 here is CSARDPAGRWQETQYF. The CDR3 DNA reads TGCAGTGCTAGAGATCCAGCAGGGCGTTGGCAAGAGACCCAGTACTTC.

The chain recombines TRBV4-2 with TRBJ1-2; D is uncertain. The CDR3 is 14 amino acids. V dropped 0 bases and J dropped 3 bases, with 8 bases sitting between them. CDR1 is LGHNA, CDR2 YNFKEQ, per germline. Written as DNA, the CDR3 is TGTGCCAGCAGCCAAGATCTGGTGGACTATGGCTACACCTTC. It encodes CASSQDLVDYGYTF.

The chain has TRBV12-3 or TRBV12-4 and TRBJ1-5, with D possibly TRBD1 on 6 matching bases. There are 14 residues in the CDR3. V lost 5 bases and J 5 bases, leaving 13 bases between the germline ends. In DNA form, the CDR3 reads TGTGCCAGCAGTCCCTCGAGGGGGGATCAGCCCCAGCATTTT. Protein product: CASSPSRGDQPQHF.

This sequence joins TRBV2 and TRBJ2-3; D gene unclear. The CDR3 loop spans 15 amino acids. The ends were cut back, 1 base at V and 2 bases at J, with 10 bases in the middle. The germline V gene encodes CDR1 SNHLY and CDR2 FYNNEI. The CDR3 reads CASSEGRPPTDTQYF. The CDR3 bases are TGTGCCAGCAGTGAAGGTCGGCCCCCCACAGATACGCAGTATTTT.

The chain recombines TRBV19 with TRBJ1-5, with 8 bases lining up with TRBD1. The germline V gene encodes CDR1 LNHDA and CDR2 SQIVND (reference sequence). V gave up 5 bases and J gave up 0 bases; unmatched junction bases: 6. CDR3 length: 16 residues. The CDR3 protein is CASSSRTGTSNQPQHF. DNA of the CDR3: TGTGCCAGTAGTTCAAGGACAGGGACTAGCAATCAGCCCCAGCATTTT.

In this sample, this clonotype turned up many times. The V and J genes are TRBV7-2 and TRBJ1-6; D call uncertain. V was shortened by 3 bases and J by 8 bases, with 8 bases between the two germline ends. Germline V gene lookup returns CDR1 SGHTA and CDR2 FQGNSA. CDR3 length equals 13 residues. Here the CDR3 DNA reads TGTGCCAGCAGCTTTCATTCGGATTCACCCCTCCACTTT. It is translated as CASSFHSDSPLHF.

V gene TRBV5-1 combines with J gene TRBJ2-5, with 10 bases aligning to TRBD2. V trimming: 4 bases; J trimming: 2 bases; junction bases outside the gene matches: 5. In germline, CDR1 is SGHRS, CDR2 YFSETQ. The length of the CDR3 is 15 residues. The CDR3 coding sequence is TGCGCCAGCAGCCTCATAGCGGGGGGACAAGAGACCCAGTACTTC. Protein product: CASSLIAGGQETQYF.

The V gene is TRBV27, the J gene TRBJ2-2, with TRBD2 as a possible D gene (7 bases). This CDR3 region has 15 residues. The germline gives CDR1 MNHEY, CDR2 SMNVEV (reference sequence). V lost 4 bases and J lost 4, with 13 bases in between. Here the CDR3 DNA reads TGTGCCAGCAGTTACGCGGGGGCGAGCACCGGGGAGCTGTTTTTT. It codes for CASSYAGASTGELFF.

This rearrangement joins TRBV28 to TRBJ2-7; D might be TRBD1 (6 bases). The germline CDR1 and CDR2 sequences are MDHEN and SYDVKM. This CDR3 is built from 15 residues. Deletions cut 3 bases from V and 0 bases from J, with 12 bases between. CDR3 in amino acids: CASSLPTGISYEQYF. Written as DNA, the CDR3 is TGTGCCAGCAGTTTGCCCACAGGGATCTCCTACGAGCAGTACTTC.

The CDR3 spells CSTSDRVGNYGYTF. The DNA for the CDR3 is TGCAGCACTTCGGACAGGGTCGGCAACTATGGCTACACCTTC. The rearrangement joins TRBV29-1 to TRBJ1-2, with 8 positions matching TRBD1. V lost 8 bases to trimming and J lost 2 bases; unmatched junction nucleotides: 10. This CDR3 has 14 amino acids. Germline V gives CDR1 SQVTM, CDR2 ANQGSEA.